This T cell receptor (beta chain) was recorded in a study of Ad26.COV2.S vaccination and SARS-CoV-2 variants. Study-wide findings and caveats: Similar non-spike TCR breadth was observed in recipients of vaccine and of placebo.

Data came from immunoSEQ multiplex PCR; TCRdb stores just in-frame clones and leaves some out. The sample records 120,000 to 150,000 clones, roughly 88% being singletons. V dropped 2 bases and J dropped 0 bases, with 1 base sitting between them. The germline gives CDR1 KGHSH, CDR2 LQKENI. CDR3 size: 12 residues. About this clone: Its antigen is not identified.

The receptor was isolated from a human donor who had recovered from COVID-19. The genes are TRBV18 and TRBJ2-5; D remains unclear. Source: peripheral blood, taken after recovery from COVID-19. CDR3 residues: CASSPDQETQYF. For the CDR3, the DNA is TGTGCCAGCTCACCAGACCAAGAGACCCAGTACTTC.